This T cell receptor (beta chain) was recorded in a study of T cell responses to AZD1222 COVID-19 vaccine. Profiled with immunoSEQ multiplex PCR; TCRdb holds only in-frame clones, not every one. This table has 95,000 to 110,000 clones, around nine tenths appearing once. In the case of this clone: Its antigen is currently unknown.

Germline V gene sequence: CDR1 LNHDA, CDR2 SQIVND (reference sequence). V was pared by 5 bases and J by 2 bases, with 13 bases between. This CDR3 spans 14 amino acids. Study results and caveats: CD4 TCRs covered the whole spike, strongest at regions 160-218 and 743-854. Variant regions that are unmutated are reportedly the target of nearly half of spike-specific TCRs. Among the donors, most were white British and more were female, and clonal diversity was possibly underestimated. Samples come after the peak T cell response, not at day 14.

The genes are TRBV19 and TRBJ2-7; perhaps D is TRBD1 or TRBD2 (6 bases each). Sequencing was performed on peripheral blood, taken 28 days after the second dose of the MenACWY control vaccine. The receptor comes from an adult who received the MenACWY meningococcal vaccine as a control. CDR3 nucleotide sequence: TGTGCCAGTAGTTCGGTGGGGGGCACCTACGAGCAGTACTTC. Translated: CASSSVGGTYEQYF.